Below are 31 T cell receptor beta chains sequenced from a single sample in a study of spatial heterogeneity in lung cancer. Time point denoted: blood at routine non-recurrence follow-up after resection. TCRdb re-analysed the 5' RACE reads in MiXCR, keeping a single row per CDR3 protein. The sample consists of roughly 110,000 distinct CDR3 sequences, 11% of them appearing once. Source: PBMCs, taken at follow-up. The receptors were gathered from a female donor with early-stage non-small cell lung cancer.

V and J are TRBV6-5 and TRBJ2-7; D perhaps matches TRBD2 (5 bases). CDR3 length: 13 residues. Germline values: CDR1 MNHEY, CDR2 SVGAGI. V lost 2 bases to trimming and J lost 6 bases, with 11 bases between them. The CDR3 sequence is CASSYARGSEQYV. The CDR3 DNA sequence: TGTGCCAGCAGTTACGCCAGAGGGAGCGAGCAGTACGTC.

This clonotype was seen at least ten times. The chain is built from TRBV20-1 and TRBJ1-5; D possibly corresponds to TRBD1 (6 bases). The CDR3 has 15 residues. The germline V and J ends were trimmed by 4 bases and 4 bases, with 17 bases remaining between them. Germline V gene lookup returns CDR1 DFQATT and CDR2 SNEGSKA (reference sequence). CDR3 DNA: TGCAGTGCTACCACAGGGTTGGGAGGAAATCAGCCCCAGCATTTT. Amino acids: CSATTGLGGNQPQHF.

CDR3 loop: CASSFTSGSRNEQFF. CDR3 nucleotide sequence: TGTGCCAGCAGCTTCACTAGCGGGAGTAGAAATGAGCAGTTCTTC. This chain joins TRBV7-3 and TRBJ2-1; 11 positions agree with TRBD2. Germline V gives CDR1 SGHTA, CDR2 FQGTGA. The CDR3 runs to 15 residues. J lost 7 bases, V lost 3 bases, and 5 bases had no gene match. The entire variable domain, with the rest obtained from reference TRBV7-3 and TRBJ2-1, is as follows: GAGVSQTPSNKVTEKGKYVELRCDPISGHTALYWYRQSLGQGPEFLIYFQGTGAADDSGLPNDRFFAVRPEGSVSTLKIQRTERGDSAVYLCASSFTSGSRNEQFFGPGTRLTVL.

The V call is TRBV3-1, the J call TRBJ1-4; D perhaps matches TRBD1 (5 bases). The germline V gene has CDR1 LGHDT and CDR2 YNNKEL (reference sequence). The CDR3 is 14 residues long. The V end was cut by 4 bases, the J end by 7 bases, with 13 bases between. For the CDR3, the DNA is TGTGCCAGCAGCCTGGCGGGGGAAGCTGAAAAACTGTTTTTT. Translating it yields CASSLAGEAEKLFF.

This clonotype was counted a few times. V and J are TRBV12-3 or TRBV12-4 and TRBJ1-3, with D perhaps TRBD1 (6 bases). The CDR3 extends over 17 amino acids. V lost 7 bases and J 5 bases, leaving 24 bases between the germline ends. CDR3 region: CASTLLTGTSVRNTIYF. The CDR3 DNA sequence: TGTGCCAGCACCCTACTCACAGGGACATCTGTAAGAAACACCATATATTTT.

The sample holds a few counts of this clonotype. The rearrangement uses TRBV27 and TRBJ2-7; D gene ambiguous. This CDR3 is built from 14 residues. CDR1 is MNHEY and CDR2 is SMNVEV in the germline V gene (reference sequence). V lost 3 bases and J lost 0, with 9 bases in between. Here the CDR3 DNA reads TGTGCCAGCAGTTTCAGACGAGGCTCCTACGAGCAGTACTTC. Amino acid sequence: CASSFRRGSYEQYF.

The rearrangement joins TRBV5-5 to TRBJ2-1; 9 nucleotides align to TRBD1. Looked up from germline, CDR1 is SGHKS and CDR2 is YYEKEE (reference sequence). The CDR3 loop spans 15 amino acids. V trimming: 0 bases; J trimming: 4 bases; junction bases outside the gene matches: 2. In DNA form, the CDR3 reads TGTGCCAGCAGCTTGGTAGGGACAGGGTACAATGAGCAGTTCTTC. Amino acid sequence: CASSLVGTGYNEQFF.

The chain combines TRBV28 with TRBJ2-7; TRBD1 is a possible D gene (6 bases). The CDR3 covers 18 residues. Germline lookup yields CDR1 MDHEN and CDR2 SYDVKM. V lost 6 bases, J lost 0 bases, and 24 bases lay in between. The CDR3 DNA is TGTGCCAGCAGCTATACAGGGTTGGGCGACGTTCTCTCCTACGAGCAGTACTTC. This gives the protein CASSYTGLGDVLSYEQYF.

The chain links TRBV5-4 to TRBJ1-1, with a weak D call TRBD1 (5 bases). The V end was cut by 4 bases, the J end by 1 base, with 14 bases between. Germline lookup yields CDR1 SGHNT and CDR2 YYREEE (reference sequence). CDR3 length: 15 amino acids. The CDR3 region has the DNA TGTGCCAGCAGCGCCACCGGGGCCGCGAACACTGAAGCTTTCTTT. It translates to CASSATGAANTEAFF.

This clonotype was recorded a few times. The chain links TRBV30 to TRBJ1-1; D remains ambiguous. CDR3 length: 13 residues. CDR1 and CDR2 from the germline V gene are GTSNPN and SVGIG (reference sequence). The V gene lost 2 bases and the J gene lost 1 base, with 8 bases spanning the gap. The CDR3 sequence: CAWSKSRNTEAFF. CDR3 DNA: TGTGCCTGGAGTAAGTCCAGGAACACTGAAGCTTTCTTT.

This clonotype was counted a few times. CDR3 amino acids: CASSWGQGSYNEQFF. CDR3 sequence (DNA): TGTGCCAGCAGCTGGGGACAGGGCTCCTACAATGAGCAGTTCTTC. The chain has TRBV11-2 and TRBJ2-1; 9 nucleotides agree with TRBD1. This CDR3 comprises 15 residues. Germline V CDR1 and CDR2: SGHAT, FQNNGV. V trimming: 4 bases; J trimming: 0 bases; junction bases outside the gene matches: 1.

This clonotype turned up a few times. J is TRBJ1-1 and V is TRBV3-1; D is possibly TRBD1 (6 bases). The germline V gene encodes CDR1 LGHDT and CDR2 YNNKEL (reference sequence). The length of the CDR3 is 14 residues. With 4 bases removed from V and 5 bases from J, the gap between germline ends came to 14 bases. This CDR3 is CASSRGQSGTEAFF. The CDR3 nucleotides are TGTGCCAGCAGCCGTGGACAGTCGGGGACTGAAGCTTTCTTT.

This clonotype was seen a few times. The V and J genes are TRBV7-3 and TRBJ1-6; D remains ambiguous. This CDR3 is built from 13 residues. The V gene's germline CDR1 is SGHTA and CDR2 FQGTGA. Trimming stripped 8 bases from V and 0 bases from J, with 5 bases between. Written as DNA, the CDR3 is TGTGCCAGCCGACTCTCCTATAATTCACCCCTCCACTTT. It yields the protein CASRLSYNSPLHF.

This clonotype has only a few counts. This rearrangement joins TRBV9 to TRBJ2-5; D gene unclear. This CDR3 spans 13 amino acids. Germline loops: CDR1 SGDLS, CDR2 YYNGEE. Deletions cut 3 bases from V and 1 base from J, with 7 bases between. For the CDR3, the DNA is TGTGCCAGCAGCGAGCAAATCCAAGAGACCCAGTACTTC. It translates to CASSEQIQETQYF.

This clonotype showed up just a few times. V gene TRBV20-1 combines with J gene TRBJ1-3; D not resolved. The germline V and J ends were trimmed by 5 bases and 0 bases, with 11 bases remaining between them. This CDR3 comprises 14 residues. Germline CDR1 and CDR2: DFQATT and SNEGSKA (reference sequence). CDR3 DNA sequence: TGCAGTGCTGGACGTAGGGACTCTGGAAACACCATATATTTT. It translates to CSAGRRDSGNTIYF.

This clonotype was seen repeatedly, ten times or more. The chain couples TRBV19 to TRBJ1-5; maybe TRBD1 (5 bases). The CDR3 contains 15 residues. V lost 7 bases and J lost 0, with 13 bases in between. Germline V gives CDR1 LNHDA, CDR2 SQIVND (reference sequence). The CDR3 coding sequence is TGTGCCAGTACCACAGGTACAGGTAGCAATCAGCCCCAGCATTTT. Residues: CASTTGTGSNQPQHF.

The chain's CDR3 is CATSKGVGATQYF. In nucleotides, the CDR3 is TGTGCCACCAGCAAGGGGGTAGGGGCGACCCAGTACTTC. The genes are TRBV15 and TRBJ2-5; TRBD1 is a possible D gene (6 bases). This CDR3 is built from 13 residues. V was pared by 4 bases and J by 7 bases, with 13 bases between. Germline V gives CDR1 LNHNV, CDR2 YYDKDF (reference sequence).

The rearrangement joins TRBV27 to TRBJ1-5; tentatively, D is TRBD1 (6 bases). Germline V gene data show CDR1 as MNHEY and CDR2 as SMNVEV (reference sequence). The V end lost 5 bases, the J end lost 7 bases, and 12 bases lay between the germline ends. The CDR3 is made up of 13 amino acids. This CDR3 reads CASSPTTGQPQHF. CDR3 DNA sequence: TGTGCCAGCAGTCCAACGACAGGACAGCCCCAGCATTTT.

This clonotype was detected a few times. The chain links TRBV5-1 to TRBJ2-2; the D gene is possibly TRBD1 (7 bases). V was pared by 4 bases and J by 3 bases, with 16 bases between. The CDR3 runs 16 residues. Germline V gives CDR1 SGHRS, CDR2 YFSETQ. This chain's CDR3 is CASSKSDREDTGELFF. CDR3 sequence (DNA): TGCGCCAGCAGCAAATCAGACAGGGAGGACACCGGGGAGCTGTTTTTT. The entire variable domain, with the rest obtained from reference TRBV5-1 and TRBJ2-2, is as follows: KAGVTQTPRYLIKTRGQQVTLSCSPISGHRSVSWYQQTPGQGLQFLFEYFSETQRNKGNFPGRFSGRQFSNSRSEMNVSTLELGDSALYLCASSKSDREDTGELFFGEGSRLTVL.

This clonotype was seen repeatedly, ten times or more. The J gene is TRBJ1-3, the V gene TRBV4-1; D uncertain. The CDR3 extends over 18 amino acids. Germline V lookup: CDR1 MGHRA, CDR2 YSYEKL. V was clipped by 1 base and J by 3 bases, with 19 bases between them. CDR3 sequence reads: CASSQGYAFGRLGNTIYF. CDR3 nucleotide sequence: TGCGCCAGCAGCCAAGGGTATGCATTCGGCAGACTTGGAAACACCATATATTTT.

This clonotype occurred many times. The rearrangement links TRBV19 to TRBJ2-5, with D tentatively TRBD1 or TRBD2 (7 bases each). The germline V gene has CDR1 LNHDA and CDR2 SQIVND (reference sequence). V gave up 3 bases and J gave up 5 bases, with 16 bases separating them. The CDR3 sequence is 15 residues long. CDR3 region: CASSMGGGKKETQYF. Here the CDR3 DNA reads TGTGCCAGTAGTATGGGAGGGGGCAAAAAGGAGACCCAGTACTTC.

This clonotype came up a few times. CDR3 DNA sequence: TGCAGTGCTAGCCACAGCGCACGGAACACTGAAGCTTTCTTT. It is translated as CSASHSARNTEAFF. The V gene is TRBV20-1, the J gene TRBJ1-1, with no clear D. V was cut by 3 bases and J by 1 base, with 12 bases left in between. Germline loops: CDR1 DFQATT, CDR2 SNEGSKA (reference sequence). CDR3 size: 14 residues.

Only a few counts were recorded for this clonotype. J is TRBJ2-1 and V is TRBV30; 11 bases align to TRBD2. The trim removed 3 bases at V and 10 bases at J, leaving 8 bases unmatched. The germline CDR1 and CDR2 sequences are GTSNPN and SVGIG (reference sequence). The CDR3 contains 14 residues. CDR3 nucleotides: TGTGCCTGGAGGTTAGCGGGAGGGCCTAGGGAGCAGTTCTTC. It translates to CAWRLAGGPREQFF. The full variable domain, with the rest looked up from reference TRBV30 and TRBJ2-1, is SQTIHQWPATLVQPVGSPLSLECTVEGTSNPNLYWYRQAAGRGLQLLFYSVGIGQISSEVPQNLSASRPQDRQFILSSKKLLLSDSGFYLCAWRLAGGPREQFFGPGTRLTVL.

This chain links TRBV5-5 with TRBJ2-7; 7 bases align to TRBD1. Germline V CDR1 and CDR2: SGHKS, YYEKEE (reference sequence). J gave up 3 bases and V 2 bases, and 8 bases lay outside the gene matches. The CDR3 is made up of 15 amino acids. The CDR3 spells CASSLNRGPGYEQYF. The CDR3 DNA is TGTGCCAGCAGCTTAAACAGGGGACCCGGCTACGAGCAGTACTTC.

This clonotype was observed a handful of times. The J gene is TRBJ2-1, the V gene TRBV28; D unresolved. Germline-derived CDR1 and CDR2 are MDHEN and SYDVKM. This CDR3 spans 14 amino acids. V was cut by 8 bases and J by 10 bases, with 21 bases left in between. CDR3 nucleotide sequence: TGTGCCAGCGTCCCTAGTGGTAGTGGAAGAGAGCAGTTCTTC. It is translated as CASVPSGSGREQFF.

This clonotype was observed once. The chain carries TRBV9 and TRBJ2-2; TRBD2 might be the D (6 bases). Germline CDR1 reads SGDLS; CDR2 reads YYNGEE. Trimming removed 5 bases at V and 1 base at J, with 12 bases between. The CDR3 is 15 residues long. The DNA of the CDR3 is TGTGCCAGCAGGGGCGGGACCGTGAACACCGGGGAGCTGTTTTTT. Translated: CASRGGTVNTGELFF.

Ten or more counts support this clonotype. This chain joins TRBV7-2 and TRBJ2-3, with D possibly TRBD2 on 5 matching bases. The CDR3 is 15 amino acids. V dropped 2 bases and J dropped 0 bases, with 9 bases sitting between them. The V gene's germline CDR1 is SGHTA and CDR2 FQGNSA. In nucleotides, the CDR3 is TGTGCCAGCAGCTTAACCGGGGTTAGCACAGATACGCAGTATTTT. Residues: CASSLTGVSTDTQYF.

CDR3 residues: CASSWMGLAGGNTGELFF. The CDR3 bases are TGCGCCAGCAGCTGGATGGGACTAGCGGGAGGGAACACCGGGGAGCTGTTTTTT. The rearrangement uses TRBV5-1 and TRBJ2-2; 15 nucleotides line up with TRBD2. The germline CDR1 and CDR2 sequences are SGHRS and YFSETQ. Trimming took 3 bases from V and 1 from J; bases not matched to a gene: 4. CDR3 length: 18 amino acids.

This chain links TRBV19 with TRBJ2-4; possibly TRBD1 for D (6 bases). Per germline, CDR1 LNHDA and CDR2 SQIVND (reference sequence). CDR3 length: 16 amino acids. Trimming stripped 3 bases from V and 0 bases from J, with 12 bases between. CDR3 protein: CASSMNRVIAKNIQYF. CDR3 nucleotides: TGTGCCAGTAGTATGAACAGGGTTATAGCCAAAAACATTCAGTACTTC.

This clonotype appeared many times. CDR3 bases: TGCGCCAGCAGCCAAGATGTGGGTGGGCCCCAGCATTTT. Translated, it gives CASSQDVGGPQHF. The chain joins TRBV4-1 to TRBJ1-5; D remains ambiguous. CDR3 length: 13 amino acids. Trimming stripped 0 bases from V and 9 bases from J, with 9 bases between. Germline V gene lookup returns CDR1 MGHRA and CDR2 YSYEKL.

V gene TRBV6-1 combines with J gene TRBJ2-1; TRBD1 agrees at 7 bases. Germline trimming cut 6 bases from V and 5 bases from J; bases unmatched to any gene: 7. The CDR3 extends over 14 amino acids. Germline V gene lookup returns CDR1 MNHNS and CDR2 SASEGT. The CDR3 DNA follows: TGTGCCAGCAGGGAGACAGGGCCTCACAATGAGCAGTTCTTC. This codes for CASRETGPHNEQFF.